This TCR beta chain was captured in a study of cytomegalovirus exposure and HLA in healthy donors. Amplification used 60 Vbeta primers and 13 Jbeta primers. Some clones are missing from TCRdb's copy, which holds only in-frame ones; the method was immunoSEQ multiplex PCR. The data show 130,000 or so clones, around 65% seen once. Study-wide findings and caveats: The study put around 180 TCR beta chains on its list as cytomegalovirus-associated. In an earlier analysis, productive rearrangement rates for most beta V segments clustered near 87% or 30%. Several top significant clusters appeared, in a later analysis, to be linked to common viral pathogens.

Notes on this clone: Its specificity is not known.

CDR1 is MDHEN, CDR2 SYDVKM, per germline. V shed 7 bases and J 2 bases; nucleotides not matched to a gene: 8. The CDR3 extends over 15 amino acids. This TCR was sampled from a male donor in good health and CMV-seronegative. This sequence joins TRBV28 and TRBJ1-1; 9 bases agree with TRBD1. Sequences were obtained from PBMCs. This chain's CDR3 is CASKPMTGGNTEAFF. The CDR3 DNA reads TGTGCCAGCAAACCAATGACAGGGGGAAACACTGAAGCTTTCTTT.